This T cell receptor beta chain came from a study of cytomegalovirus exposure and HLA in healthy donors. Study-wide points: Analyses of presence/absence relied on an assumption of roughly uniform sequencing depth across donors.

In the case of this clone: The antigen is not known.

With 60 Vbeta and 13 Jbeta primers, the PCR was carried out. Sequencing used immunoSEQ multiplex PCR; TCRdb keeps in-frame clones, though not all of them. The sample totals about 50,000 clones. The junction had 5 bases not matched to a gene; V was cut back by 3 bases and J by 2 bases. Germline V gives CDR1 SGDLS, CDR2 YYNGEE. This CDR3 comprises 14 residues. The sequence derives from a man younger than 35 in good health and CMV-seropositive. The V call is TRBV9, the J call TRBJ2-7; 7 bases are a match to TRBD1. The specimen sequenced was PBMCs. The CDR3 here is CASSAGTATYEQYF. Here the CDR3 DNA reads TGTGCCAGCAGCGCCGGGACAGCCACCTACGAGCAGTACTTC.